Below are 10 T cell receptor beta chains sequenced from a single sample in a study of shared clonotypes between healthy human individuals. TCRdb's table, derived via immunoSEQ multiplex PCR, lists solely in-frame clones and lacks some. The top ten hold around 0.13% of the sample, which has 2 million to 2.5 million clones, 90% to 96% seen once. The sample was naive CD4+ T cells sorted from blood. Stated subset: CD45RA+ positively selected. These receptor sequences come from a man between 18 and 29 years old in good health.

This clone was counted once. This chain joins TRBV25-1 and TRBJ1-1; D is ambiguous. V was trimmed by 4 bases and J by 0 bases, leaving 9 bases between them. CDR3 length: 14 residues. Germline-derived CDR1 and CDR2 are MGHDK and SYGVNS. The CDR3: CASSGLELNTEAFF. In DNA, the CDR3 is TGTGCCAGCAGTGGGCTTGAACTGAACACTGAAGCTTTCTTT.

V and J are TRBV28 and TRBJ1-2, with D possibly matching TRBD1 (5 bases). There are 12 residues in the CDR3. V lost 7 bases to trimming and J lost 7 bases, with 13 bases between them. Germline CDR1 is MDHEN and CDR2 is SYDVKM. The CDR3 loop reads CASTQTVAGYTF. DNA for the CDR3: TGTGCCAGCACCCAGACAGTTGCTGGCTACACCTTC.

CDR3 nucleotides: TGCAGTGCTTGGGTCCAAGAGACCCAGTACTTC. Protein product: CSAWVQETQYF. The chain has TRBV20-1 and TRBJ2-5; D is unclear. The germline V gene encodes CDR1 DFQATT and CDR2 SNEGSKA (reference sequence). The V end lost 5 bases, the J end lost 1 base, and 5 bases lay between the germline ends. The CDR3 sequence is 11 residues long.

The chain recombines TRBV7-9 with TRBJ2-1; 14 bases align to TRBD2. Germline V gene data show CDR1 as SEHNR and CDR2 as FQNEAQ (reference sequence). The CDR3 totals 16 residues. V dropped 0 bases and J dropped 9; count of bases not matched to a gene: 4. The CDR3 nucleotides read TGTGCCAGCAGCTTAGCCGGGACTAGCGGGAGAATTGAGCAGTTCTTC. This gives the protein CASSLAGTSGRIEQFF.

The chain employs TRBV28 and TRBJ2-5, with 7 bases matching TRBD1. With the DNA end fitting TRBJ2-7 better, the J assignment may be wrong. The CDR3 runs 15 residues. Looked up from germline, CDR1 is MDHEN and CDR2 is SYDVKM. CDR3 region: CASSSTPTGTYEQYF. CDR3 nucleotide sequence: TGTGCCAGCAGTTCAACGCCGACAGGGACCTACGAGCAGTACTTC.

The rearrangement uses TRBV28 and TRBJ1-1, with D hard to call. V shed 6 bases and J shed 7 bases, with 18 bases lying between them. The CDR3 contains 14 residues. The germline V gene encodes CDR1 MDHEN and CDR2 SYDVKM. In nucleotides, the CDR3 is TGTGCCAGCAGCCCGCCGGGGAAGCTAGGTGAAGCTTTCTTT. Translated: CASSPPGKLGEAFF.

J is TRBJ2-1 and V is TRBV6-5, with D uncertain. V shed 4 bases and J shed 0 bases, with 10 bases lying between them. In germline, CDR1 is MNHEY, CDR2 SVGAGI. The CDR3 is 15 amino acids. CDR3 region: CASSFGGASYNEQFF. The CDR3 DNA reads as TGTGCCAGCAGTTTCGGTGGTGCCTCCTACAATGAGCAGTTCTTC.

This CDR3 is CASSSAGSRSPLHF. CDR3 DNA sequence: TGTGCCAGCAGTTCGGCAGGGAGTCGTTCACCCCTCCACTTT. V gene TRBV6-5 combines with J gene TRBJ1-6, with D tentatively TRBD1 (5 bases). The V gene lost 4 bases and the J gene lost 9 bases, with 13 bases spanning the gap. CDR1 and CDR2 from the germline V gene are MNHEY and SVGAGI. This CDR3 has 14 amino acids.

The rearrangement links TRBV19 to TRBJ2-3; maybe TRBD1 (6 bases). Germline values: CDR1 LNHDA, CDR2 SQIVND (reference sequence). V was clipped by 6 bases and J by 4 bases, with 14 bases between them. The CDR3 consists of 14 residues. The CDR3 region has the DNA TGTGCCAGTAGCCATCTGCAGGGGTCAGATACGCAGTATTTT. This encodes CASSHLQGSDTQYF. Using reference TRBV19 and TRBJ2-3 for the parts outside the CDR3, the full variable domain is DGGITQSPKYLFRKEGQNVTLSCEQNLNHDAMYWYRQDPGQGLRLIYYSQIVNDFQKGDIAEGYSVSREKKESFPLTVTSAQKNPTAFYLCASSHLQGSDTQYFGPGTRLTVL.

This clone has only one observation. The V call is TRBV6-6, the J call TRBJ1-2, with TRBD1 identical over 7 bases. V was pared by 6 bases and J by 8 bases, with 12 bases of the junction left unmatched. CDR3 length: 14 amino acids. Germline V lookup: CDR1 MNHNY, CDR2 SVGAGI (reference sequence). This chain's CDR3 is CASRRTGEGAGYTF. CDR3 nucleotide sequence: TGTGCCAGCAGACGTACAGGGGAAGGGGCCGGCTACACCTTC.